This entry describes one TCR beta chain. Antigen: not known. 60 Vbeta and 13 Jbeta primers were used in PCR. The authors' processing: It was a later analysis that counted about 80 million unique TCR beta chains, of which approximately 9.9 million were shared. Generated by immunoSEQ multiplex PCR, the TCRdb table keeps only in-frame clones and is missing some. The D gene and trimming were derived from the DNA, and the V and J assignments and clone size from that table. The table for this sample gives 100,000 to 150,000 clones. This record comes from a study of cytomegalovirus exposure and HLA in healthy donors. Study overall: Among roughly 190 million T cells, an earlier analysis found roughly 110 million unique TCR beta sequences. Study-level results: TCR sequences were mostly rare, though some public TCRs occurred in many donors. As a later analysis showed, a missense DCLRE1C variant was linked to trimming of TCR beta V- and J-genes.

V was cut by 8 bases and J by 7 bases, with 12 bases left in between. From germline, CDR1 is WNHNN and CDR2 SYGVQD (reference sequence). This CDR3 region has 13 residues. This chain joins TRBV10-1 and TRBJ1-6; TRBD1 is a possible D gene (6 bases). The TCR sequence derives from a man between 18 and 29 years old in good health and CMV-seronegative. The sample taken for sequencing was PBMCs. In DNA, the CDR3 is TGCGCCAGCGGGGACAAACCCAATTCACCCCTCCACTTT. Amino acid sequence: CASGDKPNSPLHF.